This is a list of T cell receptor beta chains from one sample in a study of cytomegalovirus exposure and HLA in healthy donors. Profiling relied on immunoSEQ multiplex PCR, and the TCRdb table lists in-frame clones only, not all of them. Of more than 95,000 clones listed, just under 80% are singletons. The sample comprised PBMCs. The receptors were sampled from a man aged 30 to 45 in good health and CMV-seronegative. The CDR3 runs from the conserved cysteine through the conserved F or W. D genes are given only for firm matches. Part of the rows lack a size; the others show once, few, many or a class for expanded clones.

>TRBD1|.|TRBV4-3|TRBJ1-3|16
TGCGCCAGCAGCCCTGACGCCGGGACAGGGCGTTCCACCATATATTTT
CASSPDAGTGRSTIYF
>TRBD1|.|TRBV4-3|TRBJ1-1|14
TGCGCCAGCAGCCAAGACAGGGGGGACACTGAAGCTTTCTTT
CASSQDRGDTEAFF
>TRBD1|.|TRBV19|TRBJ1-5|13
TGTGCCAGTAACAGGGGAATTGAGCAGCCCCAGCATTTT
CASNRGIEQPQHF
>.|.|TRBV5-1|TRBJ2-1|13
TGCGCCAGCAGCTTGGTTCGCGGCACCGAGCAGTTCTTC
CASSLVRGTEQFF
>.|.|TRBV7-6|TRBJ1-5|16
TGTGCCAGCAGCTTAGCGGCGGGGGGGGTGAGTCAGCCCCAGCATTTT
CASSLAAGGVSQPQHF
>.|.|TRBV29-1|TRBJ2-7|13
TGCAGCGTAGAGGTCCCTCCCGCCTACGAGCAGTACTTC
CSVEVPPAYEQYF
>.|.|TRBV5-3|TRBJ2-1|15
TGTGCCAGAAGCATATACAGGGACGCCTACAATGAGCAGTTCTTC
CARSIYRDAYNEQFF
>.|.|TRBV5-1|TRBJ1-1|14
TGCGCCAGCAGCGTGGACGGAGGGAACACTGAAGCTTTCTTT
CASSVDGGNTEAFF
>.|.|TRBV6-1|TRBJ2-3|12
TGTGCCAGCAGTGAATACACAGATACGCAGTATTTT
CASSEYTDTQYF
>TRBD2|.|TRBV7-2|TRBJ2-1|13
TGTGCCAGCAGCTTAGGGACTAGCCGTGAGCAGTTCTTC
CASSLGTSREQFF
>TRBD2|.|TRBV9|TRBJ2-7|15
TGTGCCAGCAGCGTAGCGGCTAGCGGGAGGTACGAGCAGTACTTC
CASSVAASGRYEQYF
>TRBD2|.|TRBV5-4|TRBJ2-3|15
TGTGCCAGCAGCTTGCTAGCGGGGGGCACAGATACGCAGTATTTT
CASSLLAGGTDTQYF
>.|.|TRBV7-2|TRBJ1-5|15
TGTGCCAGCAGCGCCGGACGGGGAGGCAATCAGCCCCAGCATTTT
CASSAGRGGNQPQHF
>.|.|TRBV7-2|TRBJ2-7|13
TGTGCCAGCAGCTTAACTAAGTTTCACGAGCAGTACTTC
CASSLTKFHEQYF
>.|.|TRBV6-5|TRBJ1-3|15
TGTGCCAGCAGTTACGGGCAGGCCTCTGGAAACACCATATATTTT
CASSYGQASGNTIYF
>.|few|TRBV5-4|TRBJ2-7|15
TGTGCCAGCAGCTTGGCAGGGGACATCTCCTACGAGCAGTACTTC
CASSLAGDISYEQYF
>TRBD2|.|TRBV14|TRBJ2-7|12
TGTCCTCAGGGCGGGAGCGACTACGAGCAGTACTTC
CPQGGSDYEQYF
>.|.|TRBV6-1|TRBJ2-7|18
TGTGCCAGCAGTGAAGCGGCACCCGGGACACTCGGCTCCTACGAGCAGTACTTC
CASSEAAPGTLGSYEQYF
>.|.|TRBV9|TRBJ1-5|15
TGTGCCAGCAGCGTAGGCGGGGCAGGTGATCAGCCCCAGCATTTT
CASSVGGAGDQPQHF
>TRBD2|.|TRBV5-1|TRBJ2-2|17
TGCGCCAGCAGCTCCGGGGCACTAGCGGGGAGGCCAGGGGAGCTGTTTTTT
CASSSGALAGRPGELFF
>.|.|TRBV27|TRBJ2-7|15
TGTGCCAGCAGTTCCACCGCGGACAGCTTCAGCCCCCAAGACTTC
CASSSTADSFSPQDF
>.|.|TRBV27|TRBJ1-2|14
TGTGCCAGCAGTATCCGGGGGGGGAAGGATGGCTACACCTTC
CASSIRGGKDGYTF
>TRBD2|.|TRBV4-1|TRBJ2-7|15
TGCGCCAGCAGCCAAGATTGGGGCGGGAGCTACGAGCAGTACTTC
CASSQDWGGSYEQYF
>.|.|TRBV6-6|TRBJ1-2|15
TGTGCCAGCAGTGTACCCGGGGGGCAGTACTATGGCTACACCTTC
CASSVPGGQYYGYTF
>.|.|TRBV30|TRBJ1-5|14
TGTGCCGAGGCGGGGCTTTATAGCAATCAGCCCCAGCATTTT
CAEAGLYSNQPQHF
>.|once|TRBV27|TRBJ1-4|16
TGTGCCAGCAGCCCTGGGTATGGGGGGACGGATGAAAAACTGTTTTTT
CASSPGYGGTDEKLFF
>TRBD1|.|TRBV7-8|TRBJ2-2|16
TGTGCCAGCAGCTTAATCAGGGGGCGGTACACCGGGGAGCTGTTTTTT
CASSLIRGRYTGELFF
>.|.|TRBV7-9|TRBJ2-3|11
TGTGCCAGCGTTCCGACAGATACGCAGTATTTT
CASVPTDTQYF
>.|few|TRBV6-1|TRBJ2-5|16
TGTGCCAGCAGTGGGCTATGGGGGACAAGTCAAGAGACCCAGTACTTC
CASSGLWGTSQETQYF
>.|.|TRBV10-1|TRBJ1-3|15
TGCGCCAGCAGTGATACATTGCTCGCTGGAAACACCATATATTTT
CASSDTLLAGNTIYF
>TRBD2|.|TRBV19|TRBJ2-5|15
TGTGCCAGTAGTATCGGTAGCGGGAGGGAAGGGACCCAGTACTTC
CASSIGSGREGTQYF
>.|.|TRBV4-1|TRBJ2-1|15
TGCGCCAGCAGCCAAGTCTTGGACGGGGTCAATGAGCAGTTCTTC
CASSQVLDGVNEQFF
>.|few|TRBV27|TRBJ2-4|14
TGTGCCAGCAGTTTTTCGACCCCGGAGGACATTCAGTACTTC
CASSFSTPEDIQYF
>.|.|TRBV7-8|TRBJ1-1|14
TGTGCCAGCAGCTTAGCGCTCGGTTCCACTGAAGCTTTCTTT
CASSLALGSTEAFF
>.|.|TRBV4-3|TRBJ2-7|14
TGCGCCAGCAGCCAAGTCCCTCCGGGATACGAGCAGTACTTC
CASSQVPPGYEQYF
>.|.|TRBV6-5|TRBJ1-5|15
TGTGCCAGCACCCCGGACATAAGCAGCAATCAGCCCCAGCATTTT
CASTPDISSNQPQHF
>TRBD1|.|TRBV4-1|TRBJ1-2|15
TGCGCCAGCAGCCAAGGGACAGGGGCTGGCTATGGCTACACCTTC
CASSQGTGAGYGYTF
>.|.|TRBV14|TRBJ2-5|16
TGTGCCAGCAGCCAATCCGCCGGGATAAGGCAAGAGACCCAGTACTTC
CASSQSAGIRQETQYF
>TRBD1|.|TRBV19|TRBJ1-2|14
TGTGCCAGCCTCGGGACAGGGTATAGCTATGGCTACACCTTC
CASLGTGYSYGYTF
>.|.|TRBV7-8|TRBJ2-7|18
TGTGCCAGCAGCTTAGTGTTGGGCCAGACACATACAGCCTACGAGCAGTACTTC
CASSLVLGQTHTAYEQYF
>.|.|TRBV7-8|TRBJ1-3|14
TGTGCCAGCAGCTTATCGGTGTTGGGAAACACCATATATTTT
CASSLSVLGNTIYF
>TRBD2|once|TRBV6-5|TRBJ2-7|14
TGTGCCAGCAGTCTAGCGGGAGGGACCTACGAGCAGTACTTC
CASSLAGGTYEQYF
>.|.|TRBV6-1|TRBJ2-2|12
TGTGCCAGCAGTGAAGCGTACGGGGAGCTGTTTTTT
CASSEAYGELFF
>TRBD1|few|TRBV10-2|TRBJ2-7|15
TGCGCCAGCTCCTTGGGAGGGACAGGGGGTCACGAGCAGTACTTC
CASSLGGTGGHEQYF
>TRBD1|.|TRBV10-3|TRBJ1-5|15
TGTGCCATCAGTGTTGAGGGGGCAGGCAATCAGCCCCAGCATTTT
CAISVEGAGNQPQHF
>.|.|TRBV28|TRBJ1-1|11
TGTGCCAGCAGTGATGGACAGGAAGCTTTCTTT
CASSDGQEAFF
>TRBD2|.|TRBV27|TRBJ2-5|17
TGTGCCAGCAGTTTACGCCCTAGCGGGAGGATACAAGAGACCCAGTACTTC
CASSLRPSGRIQETQYF
>TRBD1|.|TRBV19|TRBJ1-6|15
TGTGCCAGTGACAGGGGAAGCTCCTATAATTCACCCCTCCACTTT
CASDRGSSYNSPLHF
>TRBD2|.|TRBV6-6|TRBJ2-1|16
TGTGCCAGCAGTGCCCCCGGGACTAGCGGGGGTAATGAGCAGTTCTTC
CASSAPGTSGGNEQFF
>TRBD2|once|TRBV5-4|TRBJ2-2|16
TGTGCCAGCAGCTGGGGACTAGCGGGGGATACCGGGGAGCTGTTTTTT
CASSWGLAGDTGELFF
>TRBD2|few|TRBV10-2|TRBJ2-1|15
TGCGCCAGCAGTAAGACTAGCGGGAGGGCCAATGAGCAGTTCTTC
CASSKTSGRANEQFF
>TRBD2|.|TRBV4-3|TRBJ2-7|16
TGCGCCAGCAGCCAAGGGAGGTGGGTAGCGGGACACGAGCAGTACTTC
CASSQGRWVAGHEQYF
>.|.|TRBV4-3|TRBJ1-1|15
TGCGCCAGCAGCCAAGGCGTCCGGGGAGACACTGAAGCTTTCTTT
CASSQGVRGDTEAFF
>TRBD1|.|TRBV19|TRBJ2-5|16
TGTGCCAGTAGTATGGATTTCAGGGGGCTTGTAGTGACCCAGTACTTC
CASSMDFRGLVVTQYF
>TRBD1|.|TRBV10-3|TRBJ1-1|12
TGTGCCGTTGGAAGGACAGGGTCAGGAGCTTTCTTT
CAVGRTGSGAFF